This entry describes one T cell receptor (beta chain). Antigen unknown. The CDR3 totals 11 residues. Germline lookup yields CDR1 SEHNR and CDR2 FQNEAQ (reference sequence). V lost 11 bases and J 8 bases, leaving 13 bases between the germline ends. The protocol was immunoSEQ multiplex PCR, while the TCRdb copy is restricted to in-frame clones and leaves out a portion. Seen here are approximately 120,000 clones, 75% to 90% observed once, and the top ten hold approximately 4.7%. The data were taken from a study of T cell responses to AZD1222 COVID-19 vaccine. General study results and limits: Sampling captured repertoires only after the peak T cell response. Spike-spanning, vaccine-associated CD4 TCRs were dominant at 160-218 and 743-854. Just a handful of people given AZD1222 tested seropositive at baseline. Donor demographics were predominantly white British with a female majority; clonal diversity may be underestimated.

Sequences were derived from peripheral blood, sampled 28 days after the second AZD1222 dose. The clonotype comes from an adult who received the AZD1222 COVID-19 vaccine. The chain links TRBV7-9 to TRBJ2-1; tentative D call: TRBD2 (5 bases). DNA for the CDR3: TGTGCCGCGTCGGAGGACGATGAGCAGTTCTTC. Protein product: CAASEDDEQFF.